These 25 T cell receptor beta chains were all obtained from the same sample, sequenced in a study of T cell responses to AZD1222 COVID-19 vaccine. Measured with immunoSEQ multiplex PCR; TCRdb has only the in-frame clones, and not every one. The table lists about 150,000 clones, around 90% of them singletons. The starting material was peripheral blood, obtained on day 0 of AZD1222 vaccination. These receptors all come from an adult in good health.

In its sample, this clone was seen once. This chain uses TRBV13 with TRBJ1-1, with 11 bases fitting TRBD1. The germline CDR1 and CDR2 sequences are PRHDT and FYEKMQ (reference sequence). This CDR3 contains 17 residues. J was trimmed by 1 base and V by 1 base; bases with no gene match: 5. CDR3 in DNA: TGTGCCAGCAGCTTAGCTGTAGGACAGGGGGCGAACACTGAAGCTTTCTTT. Translated: CASSLAVGQGANTEAFF.

This clone appeared once. The chain employs TRBV18 and TRBJ1-3; 8 bases are a match to TRBD1. Losses at the gene ends were 3 bases for V and 0 bases for J; bases not matched to a gene: 7. Per the germline V gene, CDR1 is KGHSH and CDR2 is LQKENI. The length of the CDR3 is 17 residues. In DNA form, the CDR3 reads TGTGCCAGCTCACCCCGGGACAGGATTAGCTCTGGAAACACCATATATTTT. This translates into CASSPRDRISSGNTIYF.

The CDR3 sequence: CASNGQGGTEAFF. The DNA for the CDR3 is TGTGCCAGCAATGGACAGGGGGGCACTGAAGCTTTCTTT. The V and J genes are TRBV6-5 and TRBJ1-1; 10 positions agree with TRBD1. V lost 7 bases to trimming and J lost 4 bases; unmatched junction nucleotides: 3. CDR1 MNHEY and CDR2 SVGAGI come from the germline V gene. This CDR3 is built from 13 residues.

This CDR3 is CASSQVWLPYEQYF. The CDR3 coding sequence is TGTGCCAGCAGCCAAGTTTGGTTACCCTACGAGCAGTACTTC. The chain joins TRBV14 to TRBJ2-7, with D hard to call. The CDR3 extends over 14 amino acids. The ends were cut back, 1 base at V and 2 bases at J, with 9 bases in the middle. Per the germline V gene, CDR1 is SGHDN and CDR2 is FVKESK.

The DNA of the CDR3 is TGCGCCAGCAGCCAAGACCGTGGACAGGGGGAGACCCAGTACTTC. Its translation: CASSQDRGQGETQYF. The rearrangement links TRBV4-1 to TRBJ2-5; 9 bases agree with TRBD1. The germline V gene has CDR1 MGHRA and CDR2 YSYEKL. J gave up 5 bases and V 0 bases, and 4 bases lay outside the gene matches. The CDR3 sequence is 15 residues long.

This clone was observed a handful of times. The chain combines TRBV14 with TRBJ1-1, with a weak D call TRBD1 (5 bases). The CDR3 length is 15 residues. The V and J ends lost 1 base and 4 bases respectively, with 13 bases between them. Germline V gene sequence: CDR1 SGHDN, CDR2 FVKESK. In nucleotides, the CDR3 is TGTGCCAGCAGCCAAGTGGGCAGGGAGGGCACTGAAGCTTTCTTT. Amino acids: CASSQVGREGTEAFF.

This clone appeared a few times. The chain links TRBV5-8 to TRBJ1-2; tentatively, D is TRBD1 (5 bases). Germline lookup yields CDR1 SGHTS and CDR2 YDEGEE. The germline V and J ends were trimmed by 4 bases and 7 bases, with 23 bases remaining between them. CDR3 length: 16 residues. The CDR3 DNA reads TGTGCCAGCAGCCCAGAGGTTTTGAGGGGTGGAAGTGGCTACACCTTC. Translated, it gives CASSPEVLRGGSGYTF.

The rearrangement uses TRBV2 and TRBJ1-5; the match to TRBD1 covers 10 bases. The length of the CDR3 is 14 residues. V lost 7 bases, J lost 5 bases, and 5 bases stayed unmatched. CDR1 is SNHLY, CDR2 FYNNEI, per germline. This CDR3 reads CASTTDRGHQPQHF. Written as DNA, the CDR3 is TGTGCCAGCACCACCGACAGGGGGCATCAGCCCCAGCATTTT. Drawing the rest from reference TRBV2 and TRBJ1-5, the complete variable domain is EPEVTQTPSHQVTQMGQEVILRCVPISNHLYFYWYRQILGQKVEFLVSFYNNEISEKSEIFDDQFSVERPDGSNFTLKIRSTKLEDSAMYFCASTTDRGHQPQHFGDGTRLSIL.

J is TRBJ1-2 and V is TRBV10-1; no firm D call. The CDR3 sequence is 13 residues long. Trimming took 2 bases from V and 0 from J, leaving 4 bases between them. Germline lookup yields CDR1 WNHNN and CDR2 SYGVQD (reference sequence). The CDR3, as DNA: TGCGCCAGCAGTGAGCAGCCTAACTATGGCTACACCTTC. It encodes CASSEQPNYGYTF.

The chain has TRBV18 and TRBJ2-3; D gene unclear. CDR1 and CDR2 (germline): KGHSH, LQKENI. The germline V and J ends were trimmed by 3 bases and 3 bases, with 4 bases remaining between them. The CDR3 runs to 12 residues. The CDR3 reads CASSPVTDTQYF. CDR3 bases: TGTGCCAGCTCACCGGTGACAGATACGCAGTATTTT.

The chain uses TRBV5-4 and TRBJ2-7; 11 bases are shared with TRBD1. V lost 4 bases to trimming and J lost 7 bases; unmatched junction nucleotides: 7. Germline V gene lookup returns CDR1 SGHNT and CDR2 YYREEE (reference sequence). CDR3 length equals 14 residues. The CDR3 is CASSRDRGTGEQYF. For the CDR3, the DNA is TGTGCCAGCAGCCGGGACAGGGGGACTGGAGAGCAGTACTTC.

V gene TRBV6-5 combines with J gene TRBJ1-1; D is perhaps TRBD1 (5 bases). Trimming stripped 2 bases from V and 11 bases from J, with 21 bases between. Per the germline V gene, CDR1 is MNHEY and CDR2 is SVGAGI. The length of the CDR3 is 15 residues. CDR3 DNA: TGTGCCAGCAGTTACGGGGCGACATGGGGGATACGTGCTTTCTTT. This sequence encodes CASSYGATWGIRAFF.

The J gene is TRBJ2-5, the V gene TRBV10-3; 7 nucleotides match TRBD1. The CDR3 covers 15 residues. Germline-derived CDR1 and CDR2 are ENHRY and SYGVKD. Trimming at V came to 0 bases and at J to 13 bases, leaving 14 bases not matched to a gene. Here the CDR3 DNA reads TGTGCCATCAGTGAGTCGAGTAGTGGACAGGACCGCAGGTACTTC. It translates to CAISESSSGQDRRYF.

V is TRBV30 and J is TRBJ2-7, with D maybe TRBD2 (6 bases). Trimming took off 4 bases at V and 2 bases at J, with 12 bases between the two ends. Germline V gives CDR1 GTSNPN, CDR2 SVGIG (reference sequence). This CDR3 is 13 amino acids long. As DNA, the CDR3 is TGTGCCTGGACTGGACTATCGACCTACGAGCAGTACTTC. It codes for CAWTGLSTYEQYF.

V usage is TRBV29-1 and J usage is TRBJ1-1, with D possibly matching TRBD1 (6 bases). Between the trimmed V and J ends, which lost 8 bases and 4 bases, there was a span of 17 bases. The CDR3 covers 13 residues. Germline V gene data show CDR1 as SQVTM and CDR2 as ANQGSEA. The CDR3 DNA sequence: TGCAGCACCAAACAGGGTAGTACCACTGAAGCTTTCTTT. Translation gives CSTKQGSTTEAFF. The variable domain in full, completed from reference TRBV29-1 and TRBJ1-1, reads SAVISQKPSRDICQRGTSLTIQCQVDSQVTMMFWYRQQPGQSLTLIATANQGSEATYESGFVIDKFPISRPNLTFSTLTVSNMSPEDSSIYLCSTKQGSTTEAFFGQGTRLTVV.

V is TRBV11-3 and J is TRBJ2-2; D remains unclear. V was clipped by 2 bases and J by 0 bases, with 7 bases between them. The CDR3 loop spans 15 amino acids. Germline CDR1 SGHNT, CDR2 YENEEA. The DNA of the CDR3 is TGTGCCAGCAGCTTAACTGAGCCGAACACCGGGGAGCTGTTTTTT. Translation: CASSLTEPNTGELFF.

The genes are TRBV6-5 and TRBJ2-7, with D possibly TRBD1 on 6 matching bases. CDR1 and CDR2 from the germline V gene are MNHEY and SVGAGI. V was shortened by 5 bases and J by 2 bases, with 10 bases between the two germline ends. This CDR3 region has 13 residues. CDR3 sequence reads: CASSLRQAYEQYF. The CDR3 DNA reads as TGTGCCAGCAGTCTCAGACAGGCCTACGAGCAGTACTTC.

The chain is built from TRBV3-1 (or the pseudogene TRBV3-2) and TRBJ2-7; 10 bases line up with TRBD1. Unmatched junction bases numbered 1, after V lost 4 bases and J lost 4 bases. The CDR3 covers 13 residues. Germline values: CDR1 LGHDT, CDR2 YNNKEL (reference sequence). The CDR3 bases are TGTGCCAGCAGCCCGGGACAGGGGTACGAGCAGTACTTC. Its translation: CASSPGQGYEQYF.

The chain uses TRBV15 and TRBJ1-2; TRBD1 matches at 11 bases. CDR3 length equals 19 residues. Germline V gene lookup returns CDR1 LNHNV and CDR2 YYDKDF (reference sequence). J lost 0 bases, V lost 0 bases, and 9 bases had no gene match. The CDR3 sequence is CATSRDLLGQGEANYGYTF. The DNA of the CDR3 is TGTGCCACCAGCAGAGATCTCTTGGGACAGGGGGAGGCTAACTATGGCTACACCTTC.

The gene calls are TRBV4-1 and TRBJ1-2; TRBD1 matches at 8 bases. This CDR3 contains 15 residues. Germline V lookup: CDR1 MGHRA, CDR2 YSYEKL. V lost 1 base, J lost 4 bases, and 5 bases stayed unmatched. The CDR3 nucleotides read TGCGCCAGCAGCCAAGTAGGACAGGGTAGCTATGGCTACACCTTC. Its translation is CASSQVGQGSYGYTF.

The rearrangement links TRBV5-1 to TRBJ1-1; D ambiguous. The CDR3 totals 15 residues. Germline-derived CDR1 and CDR2 are SGHRS and YFSETQ. Trimming removed 4 bases at V and 1 base at J, with 14 bases between. The chain's CDR3 is CASSPAGPRNTEAFF. The CDR3 nucleotides are TGCGCCAGCAGCCCGGCGGGCCCTAGGAACACTGAAGCTTTCTTT.

The chain links TRBV5-1 to TRBJ2-5; possible D gene TRBD1, 5 bases. Trimming shortened V by 5 bases and J by 5 bases, and 16 bases separated the two germline ends. Germline V lookup: CDR1 SGHRS, CDR2 YFSETQ. The CDR3 runs 14 residues. The CDR3 DNA reads as TGCGCCAGCAGATCAACTACATCAGGGGAGACCCAGTACTTC. It encodes CASRSTTSGETQYF. Combining the CDR3 with reference TRBV5-1 and TRBJ2-5 gives the whole variable domain KAGVTQTPRYLIKTRGQQVTLSCSPISGHRSVSWYQQTPGQGLQFLFEYFSETQRNKGNFPGRFSGRQFSNSRSEMNVSTLELGDSALYLCASRSTTSGETQYFGPGTRLLVL.

This rearrangement joins TRBV6-5 to TRBJ1-2, with a possible D match to TRBD1 (5 bases). Germline assignment: CDR1 MNHEY and CDR2 SVGAGI. The CDR3 sequence is 13 residues long. Trimming removed 6 bases from V and 7 bases from J, with 15 bases in between. CDR3 coding DNA: TGTGCCAGCAGGGACACGACAGCGCCTGGCTACACCTTC. It is translated as CASRDTTAPGYTF.

This chain uses TRBV11-2 with TRBJ2-5, with D possibly being TRBD2 (5 bases). Trimming stripped 1 base from V and 0 bases from J, with 15 bases between. Germline assignment: CDR1 SGHAT and CDR2 FQNNGV. This CDR3 is 17 amino acids long. The CDR3 nucleotides are TGTGCCAGCAGCTTAGTTTTTGGACTCACGTACCAAGAGACCCAGTACTTC. This gives the protein CASSLVFGLTYQETQYF.

In this sample, this clone turned up a few times. The V call is TRBV5-8, the J call TRBJ1-2; tentative D call: TRBD1 (5 bases). The germline V and J ends were trimmed by 2 bases and 4 bases, with 9 bases remaining between them. The germline gives CDR1 SGHTS, CDR2 YDEGEE. This CDR3 has 13 amino acids. The CDR3 spells CASSLDSLYGYTF. The CDR3 region has the DNA TGTGCCAGCAGCTTAGACAGCCTCTATGGCTACACCTTC. The complete variable domain, with remaining parts taken from reference TRBV5-8 and TRBJ1-2, reads EAGVTQSPTHLIKTRGQQATLRCSPISGHTSVYWYQQALGLGLQFLLWYDEGEERNRGNFPPRFSGRQFPNYSSELNVNALELEDSALYLCASSLDSLYGYTFGSGTRLTVV.